The next 15 T cell receptor beta chains were all read from a single sample in a study of T cell responses to AZD1222 COVID-19 vaccine. This table comes from immunoSEQ multiplex PCR, and its TCRdb copy is limited to in-frame clones, with some not included. The sample includes roughly 99,000 clones, more than 80% of them seen just once. This sample comprised peripheral blood, obtained on day 0 of AZD1222 vaccination. The receptors derive from an adult in good health.

The rearrangement joins TRBV19 to TRBJ2-7; D may be TRBD1 or TRBD2 (6 bases each). In germline, CDR1 is LNHDA, CDR2 SQIVND (reference sequence). The V end was cut by 3 bases, the J end by 5 bases, with 14 bases between. The CDR3 spans 14 residues. The CDR3: CASSMKPEGDEQYF. The DNA of the CDR3 is TGTGCCAGTAGTATGAAACCGGAGGGGGACGAGCAGTACTTC.

The J gene is TRBJ2-7, the V gene TRBV10-3, with a possible D match to TRBD2 (5 bases). V lost 3 bases, J lost 0 bases, and 9 bases lay in between. The CDR3 is 14 residues long. Germline V gene lookup returns CDR1 ENHRY and CDR2 SYGVKD. CDR3 protein: CAISDSESSYEQYF. CDR3 DNA sequence: TGTGCCATCAGTGATAGCGAGAGCTCCTACGAGCAGTACTTC.

A few counts support this clone. This chain connects TRBV28 to TRBJ1-6; weak D call: TRBD1 (5 bases). This CDR3 comprises 13 residues. Germline V gene lookup returns CDR1 MDHEN and CDR2 SYDVKM. Between the trimmed V and J ends, which lost 2 bases and 14 bases, there was a span of 13 bases. In nucleotides, the CDR3 is TGTGCCAGCAGTTTAGGGACGCTGACGGCCCTCCACTTT. Protein product: CASSLGTLTALHF.

This chain links TRBV4-3 with TRBJ2-7, with TRBD1 as a possible D gene (6 bases). CDR1 and CDR2 (germline): LGHNA, YSLEER. The length of the CDR3 is 15 residues. The V and J ends lost 2 bases and 0 bases respectively, with 11 bases between them. The CDR3, as DNA: TGCGCCAGCAGCCAAAAGGCAGGGGACTCCTACGAGCAGTACTTC. It specifies CASSQKAGDSYEQYF.

The chain uses TRBV5-1 and TRBJ2-4; D gene ambiguous. The V end lost 0 bases, the J end lost 6 bases, and 7 bases lay between the germline ends. Germline V lookup: CDR1 SGHRS, CDR2 YFSETQ. The CDR3 contains 13 residues. For the CDR3, the DNA is TGCGCCAGCAGCTTGGGAGATCCAAACATTCAGTACTTC. It encodes CASSLGDPNIQYF.

The chain combines TRBV4-1 with TRBJ1-4, with D maybe TRBD1 (5 bases). Between the trimmed V and J ends, which lost 7 bases and 6 bases, there was a span of 21 bases. The CDR3 is 16 residues long. Germline V lookup: CDR1 MGHRA, CDR2 YSYEKL. This CDR3 is CASNNLLLGPDEKLFF. CDR3 in DNA: TGCGCCAGCAACAATCTCCTTCTGGGGCCTGATGAAAAACTGTTTTTT.

The V and J genes are TRBV27 and TRBJ2-7; D unclear. There are 16 residues in the CDR3. Germline loops: CDR1 MNHEY, CDR2 SMNVEV (reference sequence). The germline V and J ends were trimmed by 3 bases and 0 bases, with 15 bases remaining between them. The CDR3 protein is CASSFGSGPLSYEQYF. CDR3 DNA sequence: TGTGCCAGCAGTTTCGGGTCAGGACCCCTCTCCTACGAGCAGTACTTC.

CDR3 DNA: TGTGCCAGCTCACCCCGGACTAGCGGGAGTGTCGGGGAGCTGTTTTTT. Translation gives CASSPRTSGSVGELFF. The chain combines TRBV18 with TRBJ2-2, with 13 bases matching TRBD2. The CDR3 has 16 amino acids. The V gene end was trimmed by 3 bases and the J gene end by 7 bases; junction bases not matched to a gene: 5. Per germline, CDR1 KGHSH and CDR2 LQKENI.

The chain carries TRBV30 and TRBJ2-7, with D hard to call. With 2 bases removed from V and 2 bases from J, the gap between germline ends came to 7 bases. Germline loops: CDR1 GTSNPN, CDR2 SVGIG (reference sequence). The CDR3 has 12 amino acids. The CDR3 sequence is CAWSKGTYEQYF. The CDR3 nucleotides are TGTGCCTGGAGTAAAGGAACCTACGAGCAGTACTTC.

This sequence joins TRBV10-3 and TRBJ2-2; D is unresolved. The CDR3 has 13 amino acids. Germline V gene lookup returns CDR1 ENHRY and CDR2 SYGVKD. Trimming took 6 bases from V and 5 from J, leaving 10 bases between them. CDR3 protein: CAIRGLATGELFF. Written as DNA, the CDR3 is TGTGCCATCAGGGGTTTGGCTACCGGGGAGCTGTTTTTT.

The rearrangement links TRBV7-3 to TRBJ1-3; 9 bases fit TRBD1. The CDR3 sequence is 14 residues long. V lost 5 bases, J lost 4 bases, and 3 bases stayed unmatched. Germline-derived CDR1 and CDR2 are SGHTA and FQGTGA. CDR3 DNA: TGTGCCAGCAGCCGCGGGACAGGGGGAAACACCATATATTTT. Translating gives CASSRGTGGNTIYF.

This CDR3 is CASSSQVETQYF. In DNA, the CDR3 is TGTGCCAGCAGTTCCCAGGTGGAGACCCAGTACTTC. The genes are TRBV6-6 and TRBJ2-5; D call uncertain. CDR3 size: 12 residues. Germline CDR1 MNHNY, CDR2 SVGAGI (reference sequence). V was clipped by 4 bases and J by 5 bases, with 8 bases between them.

This clone was seen only a few times. This chain connects TRBV25-1 to TRBJ2-3, with 9 nucleotides matching TRBD1. The CDR3 sequence is 15 residues long. The V gene's germline CDR1 is MGHDK and CDR2 SYGVNS. The V and J ends lost 4 bases and 3 bases, in that order; junction bases with no gene match: 5. CDR3 coding DNA: TGTGCCAGCAGTGTACAGGGGGCCGGGACAGATACGCAGTATTTT. It specifies CASSVQGAGTDTQYF.

The chain combines TRBV9 with TRBJ1-3, with 11 bases aligning to TRBD1. The germline gives CDR1 SGDLS, CDR2 YYNGEE. CDR3 length equals 16 residues. V lost 4 bases, J lost 0 bases, and 3 bases stayed unmatched. This CDR3 reads CASSTGTGGSGNTIYF. CDR3 in DNA: TGTGCCAGCAGCACCGGGACAGGGGGCTCTGGAAACACCATATATTTT.

The V call is TRBV5-5, the J call TRBJ1-2; D gene uncertain. The length of the CDR3 is 13 residues. Germline CDR1 SGHKS, CDR2 YYEKEE (reference sequence). The V end lost 1 base, the J end lost 8 bases, and 12 bases lay between the germline ends. The CDR3 is CASSLLTNAGYTF. The CDR3 bases are TGTGCCAGCAGCTTGCTAACGAACGCCGGCTACACCTTC.